This T cell receptor (beta chain) is drawn from a study of EBV T-cell therapy then PD-1 blockade in nasopharyngeal carcinoma. On this clone itself: The antigen is undetermined.

V lost 7 bases and J lost 3, with 7 bases in between. The CDR3 runs 13 residues. The protocol was immunoSEQ multiplex PCR, while the TCRdb copy is restricted to in-frame clones and leaves out a portion. The sample has 20,000 to 25,000 clones, about four fifths seen once. As to treatment: AdE1-LMPpoly-expanded autologous EBV-specific T-cell therapy followed by anti-PD-1 nivolumab. The receptor's source is a man aged 35-49 years with nasopharyngeal carcinoma. The chain combines TRBV12-3 or TRBV12-4 with TRBJ1-6, with no clear D. This specimen was CD8+ T cells from blood, taken at day -245 from a patient whose treatment included autologous EBV-specific T cells and nivolumab. In DNA, the CDR3 is TGTGCCAGCACCGGGATCTATAATTCACCCCTCCACTTT. Translation gives CASTGIYNSPLHF.